What follows are 18 T cell receptor beta chains derived from one specimen sequenced in a study of T cell repertoires in cytomegalovirus infection. TCRdb independently ran MiXCR on the reads; one entry per CDR3 protein. Of over 250,000 distinct CDR3 sequences in the sample, roughly 24% were seen once. The specimen sequenced was PBMCs. These receptors all stem from a human donor in good health (CMV status not recorded). Some clones in this sample may be carry-over from other donors' samples.

This clonotype has just a few counts. The chain uses TRBV11-2 and TRBJ2-7; tentatively, D is TRBD2 (6 bases). CDR1 and CDR2 (germline): SGHAT, FQNNGV. There are 15 residues in the CDR3. V lost 2 bases and J 5 bases, leaving 16 bases between the germline ends. CDR3: CASSLPLGGTDEQYF. The CDR3 DNA reads TGTGCCAGCAGCTTACCCCTGGGGGGAACGGACGAGCAGTACTTC.

In this sample, this clonotype turned up a few times. This chain joins TRBV28 and TRBJ2-5; the match to TRBD1 covers 7 bases. This CDR3 spans 14 amino acids. The germline V gene has CDR1 MDHEN and CDR2 SYDVKM. Trimming at V came to 5 bases and at J to 4 bases, leaving 7 bases not matched to a gene. The CDR3 here is CASSPWTGPETQYF. CDR3 nucleotides: TGTGCCAGCAGTCCCTGGACAGGACCAGAGACCCAGTACTTC.

With regard to this clonotype: The CDR3 does not end in the conserved phenylalanine or tryptophan, so this is likely a read error. The rearrangement links TRBV6-2 or TRBV6-3 to TRBJ2-1, with 9 nucleotides matching TRBD2. The CDR3 runs 16 residues. V was pared by 0 bases and J by 10 bases, with 10 bases of the junction left unmatched. Per the germline V gene, CDR1 is MNHEY and CDR2 is SVGEGT. CDR3 in amino acids: CASSYSRTSAHFEQFI. In DNA, the CDR3 is TGTGCCAGCAGTTACTCTAGGACTAGCGCGCATTTCGAGCAGTTCATC.

At least ten counts were recorded for this clonotype. V is TRBV7-8 and J is TRBJ2-7, with unresolved D. The CDR3 contains 15 residues. The germline V gene has CDR1 SGHVS and CDR2 FQNEAQ. The germline V and J ends were trimmed by 3 bases and 0 bases, with 12 bases remaining between them. The CDR3 spells CASSFLDYSSYEQYF. CDR3 nucleotides: TGTGCCAGCAGCTTCCTAGATTACAGCTCCTACGAGCAGTACTTC.

The rearrangement uses TRBV28 and TRBJ2-1, with D uncertain. CDR3 length: 14 residues. The V end was cut by 2 bases, the J end by 9 bases, with 14 bases between. The germline gives CDR1 MDHEN, CDR2 SYDVKM. CDR3 protein: CASSLTLLEGEQFF. CDR3 sequence (DNA): TGTGCCAGCAGTTTAACATTGCTAGAAGGTGAGCAGTTCTTC.

This clonotype was counted many times. V and J are TRBV6-1 and TRBJ2-1; TRBD1 is a possible D gene (5 bases). The CDR3 is 15 amino acids. With 5 bases removed from V and 4 bases from J, the gap between germline ends came to 15 bases. CDR1 and CDR2 (germline): MNHNS, SASEGT. This chain's CDR3 is CASSYPIGAYNEQFF. The DNA for the CDR3 is TGTGCCAGCAGTTACCCTATAGGGGCTTACAATGAGCAGTTCTTC.

This clonotype has just one count. J is TRBJ2-1 and V is TRBV20-1; TRBD1 agrees at 8 bases. Germline V CDR1 and CDR2: DFQATT, SNEGSKA (reference sequence). J was trimmed by 4 bases and V by 3 bases; bases with no gene match: 8. The CDR3 runs 15 residues. CDR3 in DNA: TGCAGTGCTAGGACAAGTAACAGGGGGTACAATGAGCAGTTCTTC. Translating gives CSARTSNRGYNEQFF.

The chain joins TRBV5-1 to TRBJ1-1; D gene uncertain. Trimming took 4 bases from V and 3 from J, leaving 10 bases between them. Per the germline V gene, CDR1 is SGHRS and CDR2 is YFSETQ. The CDR3 runs 13 residues. CDR3 loop: CASSGRAYTEAFF. CDR3 sequence (DNA): TGCGCCAGCAGCGGGAGGGCGTACACTGAAGCTTTCTTT.

This clonotype was detected only a few times. The V call is TRBV4-1, the J call TRBJ2-2; the D is unclear. The CDR3 spans 16 residues. Trimming cost V 0 bases and J 1 base, with 9 bases left between them. Germline V CDR1 and CDR2: MGHRA, YSYEKL. Here the CDR3 reads CASSQDPVVNTGELFF. The CDR3 DNA sequence: TGCGCCAGCAGCCAAGATCCAGTAGTGAACACCGGGGAGCTGTTTTTT.

This clonotype was picked up many times. The CDR3 DNA is TGTGCCAGCAGCTTAGTAAGGGCGGTCGAGCAGTACTTC. Encoded protein: CASSLVRAVEQYF. This rearrangement joins TRBV7-2 to TRBJ2-7; D remains unclear. Germline values: CDR1 SGHTA, CDR2 FQGNSA. The CDR3 consists of 13 residues. The V gene lost 1 base and the J gene lost 6 bases, with 10 bases spanning the gap.

At least ten counts were recorded for this clonotype. The chain links TRBV7-2 to TRBJ1-3; tentative D call: TRBD1 (5 bases). V dropped 5 bases and J dropped 2 bases, with 13 bases sitting between them. CDR3 length: 15 residues. The germline gives CDR1 SGHTA, CDR2 FQGNSA. The CDR3 here is CASSQTGSPGNTIYF. The CDR3 nucleotides are TGTGCCAGCAGCCAAACAGGATCGCCTGGAAACACCATATATTTT.

This clonotype was counted many times. This chain uses TRBV2 with TRBJ1-2, with D unclear. Trimming took off 7 bases at V and 3 bases at J, with 6 bases between the two ends. This CDR3 is 11 amino acids long. Germline lookup yields CDR1 SNHLY and CDR2 FYNNEI. The CDR3 here is CASIGYYGYTF. In DNA form, the CDR3 reads TGTGCCAGCATAGGATACTATGGCTACACCTTC.

This clonotype turned up a few times. V usage is TRBV11-3 and J usage is TRBJ2-3; D gene uncertain. Trimming took 0 bases from V and 0 from J, leaving 16 bases between them. This CDR3 is 18 amino acids long. CDR1 and CDR2 (germline): SGHNT, YENEEA. The CDR3, as DNA: TGTGCCAGCAGCTTAGATCTTAGAAGTTTGGCTAGCACAGATACGCAGTATTTT. Residues: CASSLDLRSLASTDTQYF.

This clonotype was recorded at least ten times. The chain couples TRBV7-2 to TRBJ2-7, with D maybe TRBD1 (6 bases). CDR1 and CDR2 (germline): SGHTA, FQGNSA. Trimming shortened V by 5 bases and J by 5 bases, and 13 bases separated the two germline ends. The CDR3 has 13 amino acids. The CDR3 DNA reads TGTGCCAGCAGCCCTGACAGGACCCACGAGCAGTACTTC. This gives the protein CASSPDRTHEQYF.

This clonotype turned up a few times. The CDR3 region is CASSVQGLSYEQYF. CDR3 bases: TGTGCCAGCAGTGTACAGGGTCTCTCCTACGAGCAGTACTTC. The chain combines TRBV12-3 or TRBV12-4 with TRBJ2-7, with a weak D call TRBD1 (6 bases). V lost 5 bases and J lost 0, with 11 bases in between. This CDR3 has 14 amino acids.

This clonotype was found many times. The gene calls are TRBV7-2 and TRBJ1-1; TRBD1 aligns across 7 bases. In germline, CDR1 is SGHTA, CDR2 FQGNSA. V was clipped by 5 bases and J by 1 base; unmatched bases: 10. The CDR3 is made up of 16 amino acids. CDR3 in amino acids: CASSPTGTAKNTEAFF. The CDR3 nucleotides read TGTGCCAGCAGCCCCACAGGGACAGCCAAGAACACTGAAGCTTTCTTT.

The V call is TRBV24-1, the J call TRBJ2-5; D remains unclear. V lost 9 bases and J 5 bases, leaving 9 bases between the germline ends. Germline CDR1 reads KGHDR; CDR2 reads SFDVKD. The CDR3 contains 11 residues. The CDR3 DNA is TGTGCCACCGGAAAGGGTGAGACCCAGTACTTC. Encoded protein: CATGKGETQYF.

This chain links TRBV29-1 with TRBJ2-7; 7 bases match TRBD2. The length of the CDR3 is 13 residues. CDR1 and CDR2 from the germline V gene are SQVTM and ANQGSEA. J was trimmed by 1 base and V by 4 bases; bases with no gene match: 4. The CDR3 bases are TGCAGCGTTGGCACTAGCGCTTCCTACGAGCAGTACTTC. It encodes CSVGTSASYEQYF.